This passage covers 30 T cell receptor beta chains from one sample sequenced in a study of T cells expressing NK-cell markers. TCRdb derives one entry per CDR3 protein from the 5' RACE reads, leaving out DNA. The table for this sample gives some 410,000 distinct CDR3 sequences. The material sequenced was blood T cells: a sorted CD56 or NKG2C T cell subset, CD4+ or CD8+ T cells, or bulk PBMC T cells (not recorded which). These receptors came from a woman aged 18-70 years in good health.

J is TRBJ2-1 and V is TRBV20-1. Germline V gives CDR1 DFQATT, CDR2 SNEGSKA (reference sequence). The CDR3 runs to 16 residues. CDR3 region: CSARDPSGSSYNEQFF.

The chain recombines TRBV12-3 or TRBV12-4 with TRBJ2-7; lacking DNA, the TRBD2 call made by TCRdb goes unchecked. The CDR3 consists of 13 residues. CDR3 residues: CASSFGTVYEQYF.

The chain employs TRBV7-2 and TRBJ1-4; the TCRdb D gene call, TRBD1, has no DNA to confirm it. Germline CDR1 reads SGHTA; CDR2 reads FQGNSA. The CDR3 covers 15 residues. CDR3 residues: CASSSGQGRSEKLFF.

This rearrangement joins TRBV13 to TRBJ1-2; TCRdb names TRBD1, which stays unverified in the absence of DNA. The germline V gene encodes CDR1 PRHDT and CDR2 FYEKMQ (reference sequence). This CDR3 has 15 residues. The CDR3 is CASSLKGGPNYGYTF.

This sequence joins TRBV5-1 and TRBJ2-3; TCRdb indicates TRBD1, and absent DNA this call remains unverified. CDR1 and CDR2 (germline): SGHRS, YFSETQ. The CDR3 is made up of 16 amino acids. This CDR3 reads CASSKDGTPSTDTQYF.

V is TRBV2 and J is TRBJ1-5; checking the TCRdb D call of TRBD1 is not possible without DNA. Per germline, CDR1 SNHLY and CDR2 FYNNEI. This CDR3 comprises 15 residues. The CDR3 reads CASNTLPGGNQPQHF.

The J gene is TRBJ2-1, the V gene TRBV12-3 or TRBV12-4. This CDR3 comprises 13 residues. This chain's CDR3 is CASTGFIYDEQFF.

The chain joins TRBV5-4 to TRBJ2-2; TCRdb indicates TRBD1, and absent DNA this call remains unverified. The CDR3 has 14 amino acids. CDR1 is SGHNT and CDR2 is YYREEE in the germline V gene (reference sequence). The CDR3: CALRWGGNTGELFF.

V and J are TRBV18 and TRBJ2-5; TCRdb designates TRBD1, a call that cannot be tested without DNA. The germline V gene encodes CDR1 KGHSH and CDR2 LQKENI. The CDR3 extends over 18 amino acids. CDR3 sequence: CASSPFQAEGGVQETQYF.

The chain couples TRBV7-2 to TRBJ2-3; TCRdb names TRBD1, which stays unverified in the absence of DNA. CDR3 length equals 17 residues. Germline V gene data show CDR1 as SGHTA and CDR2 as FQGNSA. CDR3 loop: CASSLTGLRGSTDTQYF.

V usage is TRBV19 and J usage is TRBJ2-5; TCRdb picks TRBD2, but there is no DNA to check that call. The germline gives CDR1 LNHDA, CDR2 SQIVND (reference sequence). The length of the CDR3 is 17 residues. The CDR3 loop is CASCESGRALVAETQYF.

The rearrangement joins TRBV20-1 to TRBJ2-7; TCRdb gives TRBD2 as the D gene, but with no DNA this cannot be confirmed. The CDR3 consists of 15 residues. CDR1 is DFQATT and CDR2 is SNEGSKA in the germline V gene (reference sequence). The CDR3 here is CSADATSGRGGEQYF.

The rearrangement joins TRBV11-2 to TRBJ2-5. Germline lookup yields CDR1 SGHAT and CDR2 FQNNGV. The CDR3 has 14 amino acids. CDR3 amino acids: CASSHMDSQETQYF.

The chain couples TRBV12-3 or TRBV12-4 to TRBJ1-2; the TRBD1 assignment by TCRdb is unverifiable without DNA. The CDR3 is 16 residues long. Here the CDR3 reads CASSPTGARNNYGYTF.

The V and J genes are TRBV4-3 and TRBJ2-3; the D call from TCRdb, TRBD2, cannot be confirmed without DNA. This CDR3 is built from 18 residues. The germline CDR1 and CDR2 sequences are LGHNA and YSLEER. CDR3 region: CASSQDPTSGLRTDTQYF.

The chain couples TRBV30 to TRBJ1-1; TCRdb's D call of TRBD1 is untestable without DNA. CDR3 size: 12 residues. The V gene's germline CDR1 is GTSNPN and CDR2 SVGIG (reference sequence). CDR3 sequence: CAWQGVYSEAFF.

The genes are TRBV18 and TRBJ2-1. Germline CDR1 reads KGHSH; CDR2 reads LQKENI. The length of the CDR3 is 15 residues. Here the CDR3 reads CASSPAGFKANEQFF.

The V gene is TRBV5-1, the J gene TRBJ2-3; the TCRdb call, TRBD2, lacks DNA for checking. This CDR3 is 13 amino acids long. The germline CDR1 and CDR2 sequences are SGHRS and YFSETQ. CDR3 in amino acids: CASKAGGGDTQYF.

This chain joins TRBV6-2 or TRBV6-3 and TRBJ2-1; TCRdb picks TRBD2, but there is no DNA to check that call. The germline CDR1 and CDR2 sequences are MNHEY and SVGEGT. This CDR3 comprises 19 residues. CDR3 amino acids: CASSYFLDGARNPYNEQFF.

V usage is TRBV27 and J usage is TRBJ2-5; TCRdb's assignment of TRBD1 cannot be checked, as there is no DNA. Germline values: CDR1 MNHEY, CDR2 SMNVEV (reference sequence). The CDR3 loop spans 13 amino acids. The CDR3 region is CASSLLPGETQYF.

The CDR3 reads CSVEKTSGIEQFF. The genes are TRBV29-1 and TRBJ2-1; absent DNA, TCRdb's TRBD2 call cannot be checked. Germline CDR1 and CDR2: SQVTM and ANQGSEA. CDR3 length: 13 amino acids.

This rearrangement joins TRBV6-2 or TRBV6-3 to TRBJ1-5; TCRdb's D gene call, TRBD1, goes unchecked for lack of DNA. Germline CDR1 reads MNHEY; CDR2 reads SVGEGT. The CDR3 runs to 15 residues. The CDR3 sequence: CASSGGGYSNQPQHF.

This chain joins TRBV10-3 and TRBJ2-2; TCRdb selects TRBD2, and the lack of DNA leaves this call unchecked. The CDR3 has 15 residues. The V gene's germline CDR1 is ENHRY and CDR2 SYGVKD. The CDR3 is CAIRTSGGYTGELFF.

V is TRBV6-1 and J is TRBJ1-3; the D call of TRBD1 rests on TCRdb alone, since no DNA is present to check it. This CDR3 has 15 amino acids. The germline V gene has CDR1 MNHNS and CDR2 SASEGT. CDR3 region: CASSPGFNSGNTIYF.

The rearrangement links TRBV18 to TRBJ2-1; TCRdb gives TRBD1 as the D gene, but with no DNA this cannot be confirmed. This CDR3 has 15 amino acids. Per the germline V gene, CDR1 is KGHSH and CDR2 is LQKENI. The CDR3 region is CASSPPSKRGDEQFF.

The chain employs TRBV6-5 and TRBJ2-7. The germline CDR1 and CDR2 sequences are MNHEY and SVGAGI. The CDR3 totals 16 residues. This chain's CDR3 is CASSYSPDSPRYELYF.

The CDR3 here is CASSQAPGIPYEQYF. This chain joins TRBV4-3 and TRBJ2-7; TCRdb's D call of TRBD1 is untestable without DNA. The CDR3 covers 15 residues. Per germline, CDR1 LGHNA and CDR2 YSLEER.

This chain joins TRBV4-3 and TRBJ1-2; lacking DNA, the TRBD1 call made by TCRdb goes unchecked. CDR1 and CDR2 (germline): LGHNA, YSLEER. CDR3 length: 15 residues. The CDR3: CASSQDRGQAYGYTF.

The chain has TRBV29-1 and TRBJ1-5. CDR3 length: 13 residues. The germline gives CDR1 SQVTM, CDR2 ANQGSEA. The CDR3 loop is CSVARANGEPQHF.

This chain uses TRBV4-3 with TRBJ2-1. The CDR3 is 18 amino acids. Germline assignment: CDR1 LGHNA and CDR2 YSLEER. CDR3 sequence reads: CASSQDLGEGGSSDEQFF.